This T cell receptor beta chain was retrieved from a study of blood T cell repertoires in COVID-19. Across the whole study: Acute and convalescent COVID-19 specimens originated in the United States, Italy and Spain. T cells, B-cell-depleted T cells, or PBMCs supplied cDNA or gDNA.

Methods used by the authors: How many nucleated cells were present was estimated from reference gene primer amplification. Data came from immunoSEQ multiplex PCR; TCRdb stores just in-frame clones and leaves some out. Clonal size and the V and J genes are those of that table, whereas D and trimming came from the DNA. The table lists about 110,000 clones, roughly 86% of them singletons. The length of the CDR3 is 16 residues. Germline values: CDR1 SGHKS, CDR2 YYEKEE (reference sequence). J lost 3 bases, V lost 3 bases, and 9 bases had no gene match. This rearrangement joins TRBV5-5 to TRBJ2-7; 10 positions match TRBD1. The TCR sequence derives from a man aged 40-50 years with acute or convalescent COVID-19. Sequencing was done on a sample of peripheral blood. DNA of the CDR3: TGTGCCAGCAGCTCCCAACCGGGACAGGGGCACTACGAGCAGTACTTC. Encoded protein: CASSSQPGQGHYEQYF.